A single sample is the source of the 23 T cell receptor beta chains below, sequenced in a study of blood T cell repertoires in COVID-19. The method was immunoSEQ multiplex PCR; TCRdb's version includes in-frame clones alone and lacks a portion of them. The sample carries nearly 300,000 clones, about 90% recorded once. Sequencing was carried out using PBMCs or T cells enriched from blood (not recorded which). These receptor sequences come from a woman aged 45-60 years who had been exposed to COVID-19.

As for this clone: The same CDR3 also results from other DNA sequences found in this sample. J is TRBJ2-7 and V is TRBV11-2, with 8 positions matching TRBD2. Germline V gene data show CDR1 as SGHAT and CDR2 as FQNNGV. This CDR3 is 15 amino acids long. The trim removed 1 base at V and 2 bases at J, leaving 4 bases unmatched. CDR3 amino acids: CASSLVAGGPYEQYF. CDR3 in DNA: TGTGCCAGCAGCTTAGTGGCGGGGGGCCCCTACGAGCAGTACTTC.

This rearrangement joins TRBV9 to TRBJ2-7; 8 bases map to TRBD2. Germline trimming cut 0 bases from V and 2 bases from J; bases unmatched to any gene: 7. The CDR3 extends over 16 amino acids. The germline CDR1 and CDR2 sequences are SGDLS and YYNGEE. In nucleotides, the CDR3 is TGTGCCAGCAGCGTAGCTCCAGCGGGGGTCCCCTACGAGCAGTACTTC. Translated: CASSVAPAGVPYEQYF.

The genes are TRBV14 and TRBJ1-1, with 7 bases identical to TRBD1. The CDR3 covers 17 residues. Per germline, CDR1 SGHDN and CDR2 FVKESK. The junction had 12 bases not matched to a gene; V was cut back by 0 bases and J by 5 bases. CDR3 DNA: TGTGCCAGCAGCCAAGAAGGGTACGGACAGGTCGGGACTGAAGCTTTCTTT. Translation gives CASSQEGYGQVGTEAFF.

The chain carries TRBV28 and TRBJ1-6; 7 bases match TRBD1. CDR1 and CDR2 from the germline V gene are MDHEN and SYDVKM. V was pared by 6 bases and J by 7 bases, with 15 bases of the junction left unmatched. The CDR3 consists of 17 residues. As DNA, the CDR3 is TGTGCCAGCAGCTCTGGACAGGATAATTTGGTGAATTCACCCCTCCACTTT. Amino acids: CASSSGQDNLVNSPLHF.

The chain uses TRBV7-2 and TRBJ2-1; 12 bases match TRBD2. The length of the CDR3 is 16 residues. Germline CDR1 reads SGHTA; CDR2 reads FQGNSA. V shed 5 bases, J shed 15 bases, and the junction held 17 bases outside the gene matches. For the CDR3, the DNA is TGTGCCAGCAGCCCTACACCACTAGCGGGGGGACCACAGGGGTTCTTC. It is translated as CASSPTPLAGGPQGFF.

The rearrangement links TRBV21-1 to TRBJ2-5; TRBD2, the table's D call, lacks a check against the DNA. TRBV21-1 has pseudogene status. This CDR3 has 14 amino acids. For the CDR3, the DNA is TGTGCCAGCAGCAAAGGGAGGGGGGGCGAGACCCAGTACTTC. This translates into CASSKGRGGETQYF.

The genes are TRBV15 and TRBJ1-2; D is undetermined. Germline CDR1 is LNHNV and CDR2 is YYDKDF (reference sequence). The CDR3 runs 15 residues. V lost 0 bases to trimming and J lost 1 base, with 9 bases between them. CDR3 bases: TGTGCCACCAGCAGAGACTTCCTTAATAACTATGGCTACACCTTC. Encoded protein: CATSRDFLNNYGYTF.

This clone was recorded only once. The chain recombines TRBV5-1 with TRBJ1-1; no firm D call. Germline CDR1 SGHRS, CDR2 YFSETQ. The V gene lost 7 bases and the J gene lost 1 base, with 14 bases spanning the gap. The CDR3 has 14 residues. CDR3 bases: TGCGCCAGCGCTACCCAAGGAGGGAACACTGAAGCTTTCTTT. Its protein is CASATQGGNTEAFF.

CDR3 sequence: CASSPLAGVDTGELFF. For the CDR3, the DNA is TGCGCCAGCAGCCCTCTAGCGGGGGTTGACACCGGGGAGCTGTTTTTT. V gene TRBV4-1 combines with J gene TRBJ2-2; 10 bases line up with TRBD2. Germline V gene sequence: CDR1 MGHRA, CDR2 YSYEKL. The ends lost 4 bases at V and 3 bases at J; junction bases unmatched: 5. The CDR3 is 16 residues long.

This clone was seen only once. This same CDR3 is encoded by further DNA sequences in the sample. This sequence joins TRBV28 and TRBJ1-2; possibly TRBD1 for D (5 bases). This CDR3 is 14 amino acids long. The V and J ends lost 4 bases and 0 bases respectively, with 9 bases between them. The germline V gene encodes CDR1 MDHEN and CDR2 SYDVKM. This chain's CDR3 is CASSSGGANYGYTF. In DNA, the CDR3 is TGTGCCAGCAGTTCCGGGGGGGCTAACTATGGCTACACCTTC.

The chain couples TRBV7-2 to TRBJ2-7; 10 bases align to TRBD1. Trimming took 5 bases from V and 0 from J; bases not matched to a gene: 4. CDR3 length: 15 residues. Looked up from germline, CDR1 is SGHTA and CDR2 is FQGNSA. CDR3: CASSPDRGSSYEQYF. CDR3 coding DNA: TGTGCCAGCAGCCCGGACAGGGGGAGCTCCTACGAGCAGTACTTC.

The count of this clone is one. The chain employs TRBV30 and TRBJ1-1, with D maybe TRBD1 (5 bases). V gave up 0 bases and J gave up 5 bases, with 22 bases separating them. From germline, CDR1 is GTSNPN and CDR2 SVGIG (reference sequence). The CDR3 is 17 amino acids. CDR3 in DNA: TGTGCCTGGAGTGTACCCAGTTTCTTAGGTGGGGGGACTGAAGCTTTCTTT. Protein: CAWSVPSFLGGGTEAFF.

V is TRBV9 and J is TRBJ2-7; 8 nucleotides match TRBD2. J was trimmed by 2 bases and V by 4 bases; bases with no gene match: 5. Germline-derived CDR1 and CDR2 are SGDLS and YYNGEE. This CDR3 comprises 14 residues. The CDR3 sequence is CASSISGEPYEQYF. The CDR3, as DNA: TGTGCCAGCAGCATTAGCGGGGAGCCCTACGAGCAGTACTTC. The full variable domain, in which reference TRBV9 and TRBJ2-7 provide the parts outside the CDR3, is DSGVTQTPKHLITATGQRVTLRCSPRSGDLSVYWYQQSLDQGLQFLIQYYNGEERAKGNILERFSAQQFPDLHSELNLSSLELGDSALYFCASSISGEPYEQYFGPGTRLTVT.

The rearrangement uses TRBV7-2 and TRBJ2-3; TRBD2 aligns across 7 bases. V lost 6 bases, J lost 1 base, and 16 bases stayed unmatched. The CDR3 sequence is 18 residues long. The germline CDR1 and CDR2 sequences are SGHTA and FQGNSA. The CDR3 coding sequence is TGTGCCAGCAGATATGAACGGGGGGAGTTTTTGGGCACAGATACGCAGTATTTT. As protein: CASRYERGEFLGTDTQYF. Full variable domain (outside the CDR3, taken from reference TRBV7-2 and TRBJ2-3): GAGVSQSPSNKVTEKGKDVELRCDPISGHTALYWYRQSLGQGLEFLIYFQGNSAPDKSGLPSDRFSAERTGGSVSTLTIQRTQQEDSAVYLCASRYERGEFLGTDTQYFGPGTRLTVL.

The chain employs TRBV3-1 (or the pseudogene TRBV3-2) and TRBJ2-7; 8 bases align to TRBD1. The CDR3 contains 13 residues. The ends lost 4 bases at V and 2 bases at J; junction bases unmatched: 1. In germline, CDR1 is LGHDT, CDR2 YNNKEL (reference sequence). The CDR3, as DNA: TGTGCCAGCAGCCGACAGGGGACCTACGAGCAGTACTTC. Protein sequence: CASSRQGTYEQYF.

V and J are TRBV19 and TRBJ1-1; 8 bases line up with TRBD1. The CDR3 contains 14 residues. Unmatched junction bases numbered 5, after V lost 4 bases and J lost 4 bases. CDR1 and CDR2 from the germline V gene are LNHDA and SQIVND (reference sequence). The CDR3, as DNA: TGTGCCAGTAGTACCCAGGGGGCTCCCACTGAAGCTTTCTTT. Amino acid sequence: CASSTQGAPTEAFF.

This clone is a singleton in its sample. Here the CDR3 DNA reads TGTGCCAGTAGTATAGGCCACGACAGGGGCTATGGCTACACCTTC. Amino acids: CASSIGHDRGYGYTF. The rearrangement joins TRBV19 to TRBJ1-2, with 8 bases that match TRBD1. The CDR3 is made up of 15 amino acids. V lost 1 base, J lost 4 bases, and 5 bases stayed unmatched. Germline CDR1 and CDR2: LNHDA and SQIVND (reference sequence).

This chain connects TRBV15 to TRBJ2-5; TRBD2 might be the D (6 bases). Germline CDR1 and CDR2: LNHNV and YYDKDF (reference sequence). V lost 8 bases to trimming and J lost 5 bases, with 18 bases between them. The CDR3 totals 14 residues. CDR3 coding DNA: TGTGCCACCGGGAGCGAAACCCGGGGGGAGACCCAGTACTTC. It codes for CATGSETRGETQYF.

The CDR3 coding sequence is TGCGCCAGCAGCTATAGCGGGGGGCCCCAAGAGACCCAGTACTTC. Amino acid sequence: CASSYSGGPQETQYF. The chain links TRBV5-1 to TRBJ2-5; 10 bases line up with TRBD2. The CDR3 contains 15 residues. After removal of 3 bases from V and 1 base from J, the junction contained 3 bases not matched to a gene. The germline V gene encodes CDR1 SGHRS and CDR2 YFSETQ.

This clone was counted only a few times. V and J are TRBV29-1 and TRBJ1-1; D possibly corresponds to TRBD1 (6 bases). The CDR3 is made up of 12 amino acids. Trimming left V 6 bases short and J 5 bases short, with 13 bases between. The germline gives CDR1 SQVTM, CDR2 ANQGSEA. The CDR3 DNA sequence: TGCAGCGTCTCGGACAGTTCTACTGAAGCTTTCTTT. It codes for CSVSDSSTEAFF.

This clone occurred once. The rearrangement joins TRBV25-1 to TRBJ1-2; 9 bases are shared with TRBD1. CDR3 length: 16 residues. CDR1 and CDR2 (germline): MGHDK, SYGVNS. V lost 4 bases to trimming and J lost 4 bases; unmatched junction nucleotides: 10. In DNA form, the CDR3 reads TGTGCCAGCAGTGTCTATGCGGGACAGGGATTCTATGGCTACACCTTC. Protein sequence: CASSVYAGQGFYGYTF.

The J gene is TRBJ2-5, the V gene TRBV3-1 (or the pseudogene TRBV3-2); 7 positions agree with TRBD2. CDR3 length equals 21 residues. Germline CDR1 and CDR2: LGHDT and YNNKEL (reference sequence). V lost 4 bases and J lost 5; bases outside the gene matches: 28. CDR3 region: CASSLGRGGVFSSGRSETQYF. CDR3 nucleotides: TGTGCCAGCAGCCTAGGGAGGGGAGGGGTGTTCTCCTCGGGCCGATCTGAGACCCAGTACTTC.

This chain joins TRBV19 and TRBJ2-3, with D perhaps TRBD1 (5 bases). The CDR3 has 16 residues. Trimming cost V 9 bases and J 3 bases, with 22 bases left between them. Per germline, CDR1 LNHDA and CDR2 SQIVND (reference sequence). This chain's CDR3 is CASKPTAYRQTDTQYF. DNA of the CDR3: TGTGCCAGCAAGCCCACGGCATACAGGCAGACAGATACGCAGTATTTT.